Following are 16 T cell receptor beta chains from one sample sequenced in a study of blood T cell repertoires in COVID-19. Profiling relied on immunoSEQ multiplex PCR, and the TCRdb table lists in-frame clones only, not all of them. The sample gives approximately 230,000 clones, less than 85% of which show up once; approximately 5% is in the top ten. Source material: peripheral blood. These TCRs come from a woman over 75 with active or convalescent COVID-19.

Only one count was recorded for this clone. The CDR3 loop is CASTLWSTGELFF. CDR3 nucleotide sequence: TGTGCCAGCACCCTTTGGAGCACCGGGGAGCTGTTTTTT. The chain carries TRBV12-3 or TRBV12-4 and TRBJ2-2; D gene unclear. Trimming left V 7 bases short and J 4 bases short, with 10 bases between. This CDR3 contains 13 residues.

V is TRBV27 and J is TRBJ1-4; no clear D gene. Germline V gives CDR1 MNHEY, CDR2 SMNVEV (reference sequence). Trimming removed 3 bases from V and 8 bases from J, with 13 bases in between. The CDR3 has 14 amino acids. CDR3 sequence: CASSLSRSGEKLFF. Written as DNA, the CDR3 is TGTGCCAGCAGTTTGTCGCGATCAGGAGAAAAACTGTTTTTT.

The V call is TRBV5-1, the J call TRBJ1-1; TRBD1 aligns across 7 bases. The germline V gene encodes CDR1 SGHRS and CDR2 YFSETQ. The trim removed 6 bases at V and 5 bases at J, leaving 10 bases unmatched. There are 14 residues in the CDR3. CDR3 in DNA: TGCGCCAGCAACTCGGGGACAGTCCAAACTGAAGCTTTCTTT. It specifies CASNSGTVQTEAFF.

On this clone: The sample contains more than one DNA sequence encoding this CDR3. The CDR3 region has the DNA TGTGCCAGTAGTATTCAGGGGAGCACCGGGGAGCTGTTTTTT. Translation gives CASSIQGSTGELFF. The chain uses TRBV19 and TRBJ2-2; tentatively, D is TRBD1 (6 bases). Germline V gives CDR1 LNHDA, CDR2 SQIVND (reference sequence). The CDR3 has 14 amino acids. V was shortened by 3 bases and J by 4 bases, with 9 bases between the two germline ends.

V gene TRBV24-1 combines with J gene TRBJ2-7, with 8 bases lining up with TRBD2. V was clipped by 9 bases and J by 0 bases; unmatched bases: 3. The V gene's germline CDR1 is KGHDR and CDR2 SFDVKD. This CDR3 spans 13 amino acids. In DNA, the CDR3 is TGTGCCACCCTAGCGGGTTTCTCCTACGAGCAGTACTTC. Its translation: CATLAGFSYEQYF.

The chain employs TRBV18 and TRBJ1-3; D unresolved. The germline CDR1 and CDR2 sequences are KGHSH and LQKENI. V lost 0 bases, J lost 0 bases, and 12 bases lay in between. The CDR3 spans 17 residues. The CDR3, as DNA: TGTGCCAGCTCACCACCTGGGCAGGAAATCTCTGGAAACACCATATATTTT. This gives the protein CASSPPGQEISGNTIYF.

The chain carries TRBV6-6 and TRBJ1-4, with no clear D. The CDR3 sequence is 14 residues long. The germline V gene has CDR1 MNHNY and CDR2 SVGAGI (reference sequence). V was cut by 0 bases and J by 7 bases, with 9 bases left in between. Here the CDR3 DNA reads TGTGCCAGCAGTTACTCGTCCGTATTTGAAAAACTGTTTTTT. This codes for CASSYSSVFEKLFF.

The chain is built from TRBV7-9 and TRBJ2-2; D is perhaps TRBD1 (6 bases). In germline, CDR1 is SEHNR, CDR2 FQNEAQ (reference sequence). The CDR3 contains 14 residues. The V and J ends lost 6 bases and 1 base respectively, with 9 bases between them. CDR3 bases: TGTGCCAGCAGGGGGGCAGGGAACACCGGGGAGCTGTTTTTT. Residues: CASRGAGNTGELFF.

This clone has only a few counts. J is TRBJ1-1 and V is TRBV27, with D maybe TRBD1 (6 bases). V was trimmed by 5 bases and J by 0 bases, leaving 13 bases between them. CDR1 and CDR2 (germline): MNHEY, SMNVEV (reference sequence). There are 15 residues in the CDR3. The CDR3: CASSRPGALNTEAFF. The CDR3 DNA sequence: TGTGCCAGCAGTAGACCAGGGGCCCTGAACACTGAAGCTTTCTTT.

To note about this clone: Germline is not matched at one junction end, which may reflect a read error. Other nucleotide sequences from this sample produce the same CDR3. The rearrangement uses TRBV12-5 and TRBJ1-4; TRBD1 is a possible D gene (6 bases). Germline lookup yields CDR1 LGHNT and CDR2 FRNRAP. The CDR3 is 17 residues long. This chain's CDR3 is CASRSRTVTRRNEKLFF. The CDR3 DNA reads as TGTGCTAGCAGGTCCAGGACAGTTACCCGGAGAAATGAAAAGCTGTTTTTT.

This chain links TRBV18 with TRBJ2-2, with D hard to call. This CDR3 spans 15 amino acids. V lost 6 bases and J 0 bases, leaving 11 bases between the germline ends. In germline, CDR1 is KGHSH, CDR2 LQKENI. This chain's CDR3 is CASSSDTTNTGELFF. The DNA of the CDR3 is TGTGCCAGCTCGTCAGACACGACGAACACCGGGGAGCTGTTTTTT.

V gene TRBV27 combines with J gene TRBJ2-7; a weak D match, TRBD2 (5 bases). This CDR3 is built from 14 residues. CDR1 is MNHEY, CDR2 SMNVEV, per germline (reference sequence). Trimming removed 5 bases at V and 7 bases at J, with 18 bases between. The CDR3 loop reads CASSPSGTFSEQYF. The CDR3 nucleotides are TGTGCCAGCAGTCCGTCGGGAACGTTTAGTGAGCAGTACTTC.

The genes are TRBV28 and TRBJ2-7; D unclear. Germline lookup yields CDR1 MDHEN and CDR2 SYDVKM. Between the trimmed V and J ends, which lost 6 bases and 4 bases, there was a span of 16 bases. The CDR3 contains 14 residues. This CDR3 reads CASSPNPLNYEQYF. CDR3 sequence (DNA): TGTGCCAGCAGCCCAAACCCCCTAAATTACGAGCAGTACTTC.

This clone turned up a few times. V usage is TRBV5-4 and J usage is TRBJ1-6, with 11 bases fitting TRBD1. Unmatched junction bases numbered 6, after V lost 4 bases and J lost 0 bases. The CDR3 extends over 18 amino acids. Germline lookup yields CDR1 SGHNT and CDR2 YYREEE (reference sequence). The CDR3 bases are TGTGCCAGCAGCCACGGACAGGGGGCTAGCTCCTATAATTCACCCCTCCACTTT. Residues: CASSHGQGASSYNSPLHF. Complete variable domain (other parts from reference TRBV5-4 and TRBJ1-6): ETGVTQSPTHLIKTRGQQVTLRCSSQSGHNTVSWYQQALGQGPQFIFQYYREEENGRGNFPPRFSGLQFPNYSSELNVNALELDDSALYLCASSHGQGASSYNSPLHFGNGTRLTVT.

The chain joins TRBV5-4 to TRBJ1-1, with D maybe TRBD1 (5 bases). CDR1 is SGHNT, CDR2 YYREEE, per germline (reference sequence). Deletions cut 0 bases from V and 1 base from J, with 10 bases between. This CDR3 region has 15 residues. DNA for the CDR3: TGTGCCAGCAGCTTGGAGGAGGGGTCGAACACTGAAGCTTTCTTT. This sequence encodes CASSLEEGSNTEAFF.

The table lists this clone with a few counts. In DNA form, the CDR3 reads TGTGCCAGCAGCTTAGTGGCGACAGGGGTGGGCTCACCCCTCCACTTT. Translation: CASSLVATGVGSPLHF. The chain joins TRBV7-9 to TRBJ1-6; TRBD1 agrees at 8 bases. The J segment lost 10 bases and the V segment lost 1 base, leaving 9 bases of the junction unmatched. This CDR3 is 16 amino acids long. Germline CDR1 reads SEHNR; CDR2 reads FQNEAQ (reference sequence).